This T cell receptor (beta chain) is drawn from a study of OX40 agonist ivuxolimab in advanced cancers. General study points: The study found among the lowest clonal expansion in partial responders at 0.1-3.0 mg/kg.

About this clone: What it binds is unknown.

Assay used: immunoSEQ multiplex PCR; TCRdb lists only in-frame clones, some missing. The top ten hold about 2% of the sample, which has 55,000 to 65,000 clones, 70% to 90% seen once. Germline V CDR1 and CDR2: MNHEY, SMNVEV (reference sequence). This CDR3 spans 15 amino acids. V lost 6 bases to trimming and J lost 0 bases, with 11 bases between them. The timepoints at which blood was sampled were baseline, cycle 4 day 1, and cycle 7 day 1. The chain couples TRBV27 to TRBJ1-4, with a possible D match to TRBD1 (6 bases). Sequenced material: CD4+ or CD8+ T cells sorted from blood, taken in a trial of the OX40 agonist ivuxolimab. The origin of this receptor is an adult with an advanced solid tumor such as melanoma, head and neck, liver or kidney cancer. The CDR3 sequence: CASRDSLATNEKLFF. CDR3 DNA: TGTGCCAGCAGGGACAGCTTAGCAACTAATGAAAAACTGTTTTTT.